This T cell receptor (beta chain) was identified in a study of post-analysis software for immune sequencing data. Study-wide results and caveats: Patients had higher frequencies than controls of roughly five TRBV segments, including TRBV5-6, TRBV5-1 and TRBV20-1. When the samples were clustered directly with F measure, those that had been prepared in the same batch showed strong co-clustering. In multiple sclerosis, normalized Chao1 diversity was significantly below that of controls.

A word on this clonotype: What it binds is unknown.

cDNA libraries of TCR beta carried unique molecular identifiers. TCRdb redid the calling of the PCR reads with MiXCR, one entry per CDR3 protein. The data hold about 540,000 distinct CDR3 sequences, with around 34% observed a single time. This CDR3 comprises 12 residues. Trimming took off 1 base at V and 10 bases at J, with 10 bases between the two ends. Germline V gene lookup returns CDR1 SGHTA and CDR2 FQGNSA. Sequenced: blood. The receptor was derived from a girl aged 2-17 years with multiple sclerosis. The chain recombines TRBV7-2 with TRBJ1-2, with D unclear. CDR3 in amino acids: CASSLEQWDYTF. CDR3 sequence (DNA): TGTGCCAGCAGCTTAGAGCAGTGGGACTACACCTTC.